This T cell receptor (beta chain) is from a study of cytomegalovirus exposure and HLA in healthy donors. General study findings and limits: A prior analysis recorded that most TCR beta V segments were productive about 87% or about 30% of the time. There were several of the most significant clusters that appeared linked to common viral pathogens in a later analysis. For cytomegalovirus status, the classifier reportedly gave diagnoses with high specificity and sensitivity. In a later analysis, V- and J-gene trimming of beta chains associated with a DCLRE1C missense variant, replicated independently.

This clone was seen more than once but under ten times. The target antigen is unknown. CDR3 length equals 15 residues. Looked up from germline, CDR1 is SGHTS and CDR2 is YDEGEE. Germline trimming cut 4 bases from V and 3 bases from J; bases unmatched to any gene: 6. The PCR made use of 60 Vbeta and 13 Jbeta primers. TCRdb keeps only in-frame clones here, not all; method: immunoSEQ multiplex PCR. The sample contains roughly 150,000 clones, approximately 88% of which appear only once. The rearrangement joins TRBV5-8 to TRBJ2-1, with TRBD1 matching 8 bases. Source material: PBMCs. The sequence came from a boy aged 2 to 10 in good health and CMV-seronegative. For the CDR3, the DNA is TGTGCCAGCAGCCTAGACAGGGGAGGCTACAATGAGCAGTTCTTC. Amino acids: CASSLDRGGYNEQFF.